The text below deals with one T cell receptor beta chain. CDR1 is PRHDT, CDR2 FYEKMQ, per germline (reference sequence). CDR3 length: 15 amino acids. The V end was cut by 2 bases, the J end by 0 bases, with 9 bases between. This record belongs to a study of shared clonotypes between healthy human individuals. Data came from immunoSEQ multiplex PCR; TCRdb stores just in-frame clones and leaves some out. This table has 600,000 or so clones, around 95% appearing once. Selected positively for CCR7 and CD45RO-negative, naive CD8 cells excluded terminally differentiated effector memory CD45RA+ cells. The J gene is TRBJ2-3, the V gene TRBV13; possible D gene TRBD2, 5 bases. This clonotype was sampled from a woman in her twenties or thirties in good health. What was sequenced was naive CD8+ T cells sorted from blood. In nucleotides, the CDR3 is TGTGCCAGCAGCTTAAGTGACTACAGCACAGATACGCAGTATTTT. Translation: CASSLSDYSTDTQYF.